Listed below are T cell receptor beta chains from one sample, sequenced in a study of T cells expressing NK-cell markers. One entry per CDR3 protein, without DNA, is what TCRdb gives after re-calling the 5' RACE reads. This sample's table reports about 550,000 distinct CDR3 sequences. Material for sequencing was blood T cells: a sorted CD56 or NKG2C T cell subset, CD4+ or CD8+ T cells, or bulk PBMC T cells (not recorded which). These receptor sequences come from a man in his late teens or twenties in good health. Both conserved end residues are part of each CDR3.

j_call,v_call,cdr3_aa
TRBJ2-1,TRBV7-3,CASSRIPGAPDNEQFF
TRBJ2-5,TRBV10-3,CATGEMGETQYF
TRBJ1-5,TRBV20-1,CSARVSARNQPQHF
TRBJ1-2,TRBV29-1,CSVSGQGNYGYTF
TRBJ1-2,TRBV6-2/TRBV6-3,CASSYQGQINYGYTF
TRBJ1-4,TRBV27,CASSLTAINEKLFF
TRBJ2-4,TRBV6-2/TRBV6-3,CASSYGGAENIQYF
TRBJ1-2,TRBV10-2,CASNQGAVGYTF
TRBJ2-2,TRBV5-1,CASSLEGRGRVRELFF
TRBJ2-3,TRBV3-1,CASSQGSEGTQYF
TRBJ2-1,TRBV29-1,CSVILAVQGEQFF
TRBJ2-3,TRBV29-1,CSVGTSGVTDTQYF
TRBJ2-7,TRBV20-1,CSALYGQGGSYEQYF
TRBJ2-7,TRBV6-5,CASSYSTHGLYEQYF
TRBJ2-1,TRBV5-5,CASSVTSDSYNEQFF
TRBJ2-3,TRBV4-3,CASSQAIRGADTQYF
TRBJ1-3,TRBV9,CASSTPSSSGNTIYF
TRBJ2-2,TRBV4-2,CASSQEGTRTNTGELFF
TRBJ1-2,TRBV6-1,CASGSGGRGYTF
TRBJ2-5,TRBV11-2,CASRGIQGARETQYF
TRBJ1-1,TRBV4-2,CASSQNTQGAGNTEAFF
TRBJ2-1,TRBV12-3/TRBV12-4,CASSYGGVDGNEQFF
TRBJ2-1,TRBV11-2,CASSLMGAGENNEQFF
TRBJ2-2,TRBV7-3,CASSLRGTPTGELFF
TRBJ2-1,TRBV29-1,CSVEGGGKNEQFF
TRBJ2-3,TRBV6-1,CASLTSGGNTQYF
TRBJ2-3,TRBV28,CASSSGFDTQYF